This entry concerns a single TCR beta chain. What it binds is unknown. Template switching added a universal primer site; cDNA carried unique molecular identifiers. TCRdb reprocessed the 5' RACE reads with MiXCR, giving one entry per CDR3 protein. The profile shows roughly 1,500,000 distinct CDR3 sequences, roughly 35% of them singletons. These data are taken from a study of identical twins. Study results and caveats: Sequences that were beta out-of-frame showed weaker excess twin sharing. Cross-sectional statistics, not tracking of the same donors, supported the conclusions. The models systematically underestimated how much out-of-frame TCR alpha was shared in monozygotic twins.

Germline trimming cut 1 base from V and 1 base from J; bases unmatched to any gene: 5. This CDR3 has 15 amino acids. Germline V gene lookup returns CDR1 DFQATT and CDR2 SNEGSKA (reference sequence). V usage is TRBV20-1 and J usage is TRBJ1-1; 8 nucleotides agree with TRBD1. This sequence was found in a newborn girl in good health. Sequencing was performed on cord blood. The CDR3 bases are TGCAGTGCTAGAGTGACAGGGGCCCAGAACACTGAAGCTTTCTTT. Protein: CSARVTGAQNTEAFF.